This passage covers 9 T cell receptor beta chains from one sample sequenced in a study of CD8 T cells in ankylosing spondylitis. Study outcomes and limitations: One TCR beta motif, made up of roughly 8 highly homologous variants, appeared characteristic of ankylosing spondylitis blood.

TCRdb analysed the 5' RACE reads with MiXCR anew, one entry per CDR3 protein. The sample has roughly 370,000 distinct CDR3 sequences, approximately 20% seen once; the top ten hold roughly a sixth. No cognate antigen is known for these TCRs. Sequencing input: blood, either unsorted or a sorted T cell fraction (not recorded which). All receptors come from a male donor with ankylosing spondylitis.

This clonotype turned up a few times. The chain carries TRBV28 and TRBJ2-7; no reliable D call. The CDR3 consists of 12 residues. V was cut by 6 bases and J by 3 bases, with 9 bases left in between. Germline V CDR1 and CDR2: MDHEN, SYDVKM. Here the CDR3 DNA reads TGTGCCAGCAGAGGCCTCCACTACGAGCAGTACTTC. Translated, it gives CASRGLHYEQYF.

The gene calls are TRBV7-2 and TRBJ2-7; 10 bases are shared with TRBD2. The CDR3 has 15 amino acids. The ends lost 1 base at V and 3 bases at J; junction bases unmatched: 3. From germline, CDR1 is SGHTA and CDR2 FQGNSA. The chain's CDR3 is CASSLGSGRGYEQYF. The CDR3 DNA reads as TGTGCCAGCAGCTTAGGCAGCGGGAGGGGCTACGAGCAGTACTTC.

The chain links TRBV7-8 to TRBJ1-5; D perhaps matches TRBD1 (6 bases). This CDR3 spans 15 amino acids. V shed 5 bases and J shed 5 bases, with 16 bases lying between them. The V gene's germline CDR1 is SGHVS and CDR2 FQNEAQ. DNA for the CDR3: TGTGCCAGCAGCGAAGGTGCCAGGGGACATCAGCCCCAGCATTTT. Translation: CASSEGARGHQPQHF.

J is TRBJ1-4 and V is TRBV20-1; TRBD1 might be the D (5 bases). Germline V gene sequence: CDR1 DFQATT, CDR2 SNEGSKA (reference sequence). The CDR3 sequence is 14 residues long. V lost 3 bases to trimming and J lost 6 bases, with 14 bases between them. The CDR3 loop reads CSASGVGGDEKLFF. CDR3 in DNA: TGCAGTGCTAGTGGGGTGGGGGGGGATGAAAAACTGTTTTTT.

This clonotype appeared a few times. The gene calls are TRBV20-1 and TRBJ2-3; D possibly corresponds to TRBD2 (5 bases). Germline V gene sequence: CDR1 DFQATT, CDR2 SNEGSKA (reference sequence). This CDR3 region has 16 residues. The V gene lost 8 bases and the J gene lost 3 bases, with 24 bases spanning the gap. The CDR3 sequence is CSPRDWRAASTDTQYF. The CDR3 DNA reads TGCAGTCCCCGAGATTGGAGAGCGGCGTCAACAGATACGCAGTATTTT.

This rearrangement joins TRBV5-1 to TRBJ2-2, with 8 bases aligning to TRBD2. Germline CDR1 SGHRS, CDR2 YFSETQ. The CDR3 extends over 15 amino acids. V lost 0 bases, J lost 6 bases, and 4 bases stayed unmatched. The CDR3 loop reads CASSLEALAAGELFF. The CDR3 DNA follows: TGCGCCAGCAGCTTGGAGGCACTAGCGGCCGGGGAGCTGTTTTTT.

The rearrangement uses TRBV3-1 and TRBJ2-7; D call uncertain. The ends were cut back, 3 bases at V and 6 bases at J, with 12 bases in the middle. CDR3 length: 13 amino acids. Germline values: CDR1 LGHDT, CDR2 YNNKEL (reference sequence). CDR3 amino acids: CASSQAMSGEQYF. CDR3 nucleotide sequence: TGTGCCAGCAGCCAGGCTATGTCTGGCGAGCAGTACTTC.

This clonotype appeared a few times. The V and J genes are TRBV28 and TRBJ1-6; the match to TRBD1 covers 7 bases. Germline V gene sequence: CDR1 MDHEN, CDR2 SYDVKM. The J segment lost 7 bases and the V segment lost 6 bases, leaving 12 bases of the junction unmatched. The CDR3 runs 16 residues. The CDR3 region is CASRLTDRVGNSPLHF. Written as DNA, the CDR3 is TGTGCCAGCAGACTTACCGACAGGGTGGGAAATTCACCCCTCCACTTT. Using reference TRBV28 and TRBJ1-6 for the parts outside the CDR3, the full variable domain is DVKVTQSSRYLVKRTGEKVFLECVQDMDHENMFWYRQDPGLGLRLIYFSYDVKMKEKGDIPEGYSVSREKKERFSLILESASTNQTSMYLCASRLTDRVGNSPLHFGNGTRLTVT.

This clonotype was detected only a few times. The V and J genes are TRBV3-1 and TRBJ2-7, with D possibly matching TRBD2 (6 bases). The germline CDR1 and CDR2 sequences are LGHDT and YNNKEL (reference sequence). The CDR3 totals 16 residues. The V gene lost 1 base and the J gene lost 3 bases, with 16 bases spanning the gap. This chain's CDR3 is CASSQGQGLQNYEQYF. The CDR3 nucleotides read TGTGCCAGCAGCCAAGGTCAGGGACTCCAAAACTACGAGCAGTACTTC.